This T cell receptor beta chain appears in the sequencing data of a study of blood T cell repertoires in COVID-19. The table lists this clone with a few counts. Sequencing was performed with immunoSEQ multiplex PCR; in TCRdb, only in-frame clones are kept and a portion is missing. The sample yields 150,000 to 200,000 clones, more than 75% seen once. The germline CDR1 and CDR2 sequences are SGHVS and FQNEAQ. This CDR3 has 16 residues. V lost 5 bases, J lost 5 bases, and 18 bases lay in between. The chain recombines TRBV7-8 with TRBJ1-4, with TRBD1 as a possible D gene (6 bases). Sequencing used PBMCs or T cells enriched from blood (not recorded which). The source of this sequence is a woman between 50 and 59 years old with acute COVID-19. In DNA form, the CDR3 reads TGTGCCAGCAGCCCCACCAGGCAGGGGTGGAATGAAAAACTGTTTTTT. It translates to CASSPTRQGWNEKLFF.